This TCR beta chain was identified in a study of blood T cell repertoires in COVID-19. TCRdb's copy holds only in-frame clones and misses some; the assay was immunoSEQ multiplex PCR. In the table there are under 350,000 clones, around 92% of which are singletons. Cohort 3 donors were reported recovered after two negative PCRs, clearance, or symptom resolution. This CDR3 is 13 amino acids long. The germline V gene encodes CDR1 WSHSY and CDR2 SAAADI. V was shortened by 3 bases and J by 3 bases, with 6 bases between the two germline ends. The gene calls are TRBV10-2 and TRBJ1-3; a possible D gene is TRBD1 (6 bases). The source material was PBMCs or T cells enriched from blood (not recorded which). The receptor comes from a woman aged 60 to 75 who had recovered from COVID-19. The chain's CDR3 is CASSEQGGNTIYF. The DNA of the CDR3 is TGCGCCAGCAGTGAACAGGGTGGAAACACCATATATTTT.